Shown below are 5 T cell receptor beta chains from a single sample sequenced in a study of CD8 T cells in ankylosing spondylitis. TCRdb passed the 5' RACE reads through MiXCR, listing each CDR3 protein once. Among roughly 180,000 distinct CDR3 sequences listed, approximately 10% were seen once. Source material: blood, either unsorted or a sorted T cell fraction (not recorded which). These receptors were collected from a female donor with ankylosing spondylitis or in good health (not recorded which).

This clonotype has at least ten counts. The chain joins TRBV6-2 or TRBV6-3 to TRBJ2-3; a possible D gene is TRBD1 (5 bases). CDR1 and CDR2 from the germline V gene are MNHEY and SVGEGT. The CDR3 loop spans 16 amino acids. Trimming cost V 2 bases and J 4 bases, with 16 bases left between them. CDR3 in DNA: TGTGCCAGCAGTTACGGGGCAGCTCGATCCGCAGATACGCAGTATTTT. Its translation is CASSYGAARSADTQYF.

The CDR3 region is CASSGWGGNTEAFF. Written as DNA, the CDR3 is TGTGCCAGCAGCGGGTGGGGGGGGAACACTGAAGCTTTCTTT. This chain uses TRBV5-5 with TRBJ1-1, with D tentatively TRBD1 (5 bases). This CDR3 contains 14 residues. Trimming shortened V by 4 bases and J by 1 base, and 11 bases separated the two germline ends. Germline CDR1 SGHKS, CDR2 YYEKEE (reference sequence).

This clonotype was observed many times. This chain joins TRBV27 and TRBJ2-7; D assignment may be TRBD1 or TRBD2 (6 bases each). Germline values: CDR1 MNHEY, CDR2 SMNVEV (reference sequence). The CDR3 has 14 amino acids. Trimming took off 2 bases at V and 3 bases at J, with 11 bases between the two ends. CDR3 in DNA: TGTGCCAGCAGTTTAGTTGGAGGGGGCTACGAGCAGTACTTC. It is translated as CASSLVGGGYEQYF.

The table lists this clonotype with a few counts. The rearrangement joins TRBV9 to TRBJ2-7; 7 nucleotides line up with TRBD2. Germline CDR1 reads SGDLS; CDR2 reads YYNGEE. The CDR3 has 15 amino acids. V shed 0 bases and J 2 bases; nucleotides not matched to a gene: 5. CDR3 amino acids: CASSVGGGTTYEQYF. In nucleotides, the CDR3 is TGTGCCAGCAGCGTAGGGGGGGGGACTACCTACGAGCAGTACTTC.

This clonotype was seen only a few times. The genes are TRBV9 and TRBJ1-1, with 7 nucleotides matching TRBD1. The germline CDR1 and CDR2 sequences are SGDLS and YYNGEE. Unmatched junction bases numbered 8, after V lost 7 bases and J lost 5 bases. This CDR3 is 13 amino acids long. This CDR3 reads CASGSGGETEAFF. CDR3 DNA: TGTGCCAGCGGATCAGGGGGGGAGACTGAAGCTTTCTTT.